This entry lists 6 T cell receptor beta chains sequenced from one sample in a study of T cells in Graves' hyperthyroidism and ophthalmopathy. Amplified regions were TCR beta CDR3 sequences from RNA transcripts. Carried out on the TCR CDR3, a first-round RT-PCR used the HTBI primer set. TCRdb re-derived calls from the multiplex PCR reads in MiXCR, one entry per CDR3 protein. The sample includes 550,000 to 600,000 distinct CDR3 sequences, 14% of them seen just once. The sample was blood. The receptors were sampled from a young woman with Graves' ophthalmopathy.

This clonotype occurred many times. This chain joins TRBV12-3 or TRBV12-4 and TRBJ1-1, with 7 positions matching TRBD1. This CDR3 has 14 amino acids. Trimming cost V 7 bases and J 0 bases; bases outside gene matches: 5. The DNA of the CDR3 is TGTGCCAGCACCTGGACAGGACTGAACACTGAAGCTTTCTTT. Translated, it gives CASTWTGLNTEAFF.

This clonotype was seen only a few times. The rearrangement uses TRBV6-1 and TRBJ2-6; TRBD1 matches at 9 bases. Unmatched junction bases numbered 7, after V lost 5 bases and J lost 2 bases. The CDR3 runs 17 residues. The germline V gene encodes CDR1 MNHNS and CDR2 SASEGT. The CDR3 loop reads CASSLNTGGAGANVLTF. The CDR3 nucleotides read TGTGCCAGCAGTTTAAACACAGGGGGCGCTGGGGCCAACGTCCTGACTTTC.

The J gene is TRBJ1-6, the V gene TRBV20-1, with D perhaps TRBD1 (5 bases). The V gene's germline CDR1 is DFQATT and CDR2 SNEGSKA (reference sequence). The CDR3 contains 15 residues. With 0 bases removed from V and 6 bases from J, the gap between germline ends came to 12 bases. Here the CDR3 reads CSARDPEGVNSPLHF. In DNA, the CDR3 is TGCAGTGCTAGAGATCCCGAAGGGGTTAATTCACCCCTCCACTTT.

This clonotype was seen repeatedly, ten times or more. This chain links TRBV27 with TRBJ2-3; 14 positions match TRBD2. CDR1 and CDR2 from the germline V gene are MNHEY and SMNVEV (reference sequence). V was clipped by 3 bases and J by 4 bases; unmatched bases: 3. This CDR3 has 16 residues. The CDR3 spells CASSLGLAGAPDTQYF. In DNA form, the CDR3 reads TGTGCCAGCAGTTTGGGACTAGCGGGAGCCCCAGATACGCAGTATTTT.

The chain has TRBV24-1 and TRBJ1-2, with no clear D. The CDR3 has 13 amino acids. The V end lost 1 base, the J end lost 6 bases, and 8 bases lay between the germline ends. Germline V gene data show CDR1 as KGHDR and CDR2 as SFDVKD. As DNA, the CDR3 is TGTGCCACCAGTGATTTCCCCCGGGATGGCTACACCTTC. It encodes CATSDFPRDGYTF.

This clonotype was recorded many times. This chain's CDR3 is CAWSVMGPAGAGYTF. The CDR3 DNA is TGTGCCTGGAGTGTGATGGGCCCGGCAGGGGCCGGCTACACCTTC. V is TRBV30 and J is TRBJ1-2; a possible D gene is TRBD1 (6 bases). Trimming removed 0 bases at V and 8 bases at J, with 19 bases between. Germline V gives CDR1 GTSNPN, CDR2 SVGIG (reference sequence). This CDR3 region has 15 residues.